A selection of T cell receptor beta chains follows, all from one sample in a study of shared clonotypes between healthy human individuals. Data came from immunoSEQ multiplex PCR; TCRdb stores just in-frame clones and leaves some out. The sample includes around 1.4 million clones, approximately 98.5% seen only once; the top ten take over 0.3%. The sample was naive CD4+ T cells sorted from blood. Every receptor here comes from a man between 25 and 39 years old in good health. The CDR3 runs from the conserved cysteine through the conserved F or W. Fields, in order: V gene, J gene, CDR3 protein.

v_call: TRBV9
j_call: TRBJ2-7
cdr3_aa: CASSVGLSGTGDAEQYF

v_call: TRBV28
j_call: TRBJ2-1
cdr3_aa: CASSLVAPKIEQFF

v_call: TRBV5-4
j_call: TRBJ2-3
cdr3_aa: CASSFSPSTDTQYF

v_call: TRBV5-1
j_call: TRBJ1-3
cdr3_aa: CASSLSDSGNTIYF

v_call: TRBV7-9
j_call: TRBJ1-1
cdr3_aa: CASSLNSQGPTEAFF

v_call: TRBV9
j_call: TRBJ2-1
cdr3_aa: CASKKGAGEQFF

v_call: TRBV10-3
j_call: TRBJ2-1
cdr3_aa: CAISRPGRLSYNEQFF

v_call: TRBV5-1
j_call: TRBJ2-2
cdr3_aa: CASSFGQNTGELFF

v_call: TRBV7-6
j_call: TRBJ2-5
cdr3_aa: CASSLAPHRTGAETQYF

v_call: TRBV6-5
j_call: TRBJ2-7
cdr3_aa: CASKTTGTAPYEQYF

v_call: TRBV2
j_call: TRBJ2-1
cdr3_aa: CASSGASGSGFKQFF

v_call: TRBV9
j_call: TRBJ2-3
cdr3_aa: CASSVKGGIGTDTQYF

v_call: TRBV11-3
j_call: TRBJ2-7
cdr3_aa: CASSPSGKPYEQYF

v_call: TRBV9
j_call: TRBJ1-1
cdr3_aa: CASSPTGQGMNTEAFF

v_call: TRBV10-1
j_call: TRBJ2-7
cdr3_aa: CASSPSAGVAYF

v_call: TRBV28
j_call: TRBJ1-5
cdr3_aa: CASSQLQGIGNQPQHF

v_call: TRBV10-3
j_call: TRBJ2-2
cdr3_aa: CAISPQGASSGELFF

v_call: TRBV18
j_call: TRBJ2-7
cdr3_aa: CASSPPSAGYEQYF

v_call: TRBV5-4
j_call: TRBJ2-1
cdr3_aa: CASSLSGRAYNEQFF

v_call: TRBV9
j_call: TRBJ1-1
cdr3_aa: CASSAHRQGNTEAFF

v_call: TRBV2
j_call: TRBJ1-4
cdr3_aa: CASSDRGWKLFF

v_call: TRBV7-9
j_call: TRBJ2-7
cdr3_aa: CASSLGLAGHEQYF

v_call: TRBV7-8
j_call: TRBJ1-1
cdr3_aa: CASSPYRGRNTEAFF

v_call: TRBV6-5
j_call: TRBJ1-3
cdr3_aa: CASSYSPNDSGNTIYF

v_call: TRBV30
j_call: TRBJ2-7
cdr3_aa: CAWSESSYEQYF

v_call: TRBV19
j_call: TRBJ2-7
cdr3_aa: CASSIVGRAYEQYF

v_call: TRBV7-6
j_call: TRBJ2-7
cdr3_aa: CASSRGQPPYEQYF

v_call: TRBV27
j_call: TRBJ2-3
cdr3_aa: CASRGYFDTQYF

v_call: TRBV15
j_call: TRBJ2-1
cdr3_aa: CATSRGGRNHNEQFF

v_call: TRBV5-4
j_call: TRBJ2-5
cdr3_aa: CASSLPGQLQETQYF

v_call: TRBV7-9
j_call: TRBJ2-1
cdr3_aa: CAGGAGESFYNEQFF

v_call: TRBV25-1
j_call: TRBJ1-5
cdr3_aa: CASSFSNQPQHF

v_call: TRBV18
j_call: TRBJ2-5
cdr3_aa: CASSPIDGETQYF

v_call: TRBV6-1
j_call: TRBJ1-2
cdr3_aa: CASRLSRGLNYGYTF

v_call: TRBV7-9
j_call: TRBJ2-3
cdr3_aa: CASSLGPATDTQYF

v_call: TRBV9
j_call: TRBJ2-1
cdr3_aa: CASSVTGVNEQFF

v_call: TRBV19
j_call: TRBJ1-2
cdr3_aa: CASSIRGPYGYTF

v_call: TRBV5-1
j_call: TRBJ2-1
cdr3_aa: CASSSTSKYNEQFF

v_call: TRBV5-1
j_call: TRBJ2-1
cdr3_aa: CASAGGGPPPRDEQFF

v_call: TRBV9
j_call: TRBJ1-2
cdr3_aa: CASSAPSPSGRWNYGYTF

v_call: TRBV5-6
j_call: TRBJ1-2
cdr3_aa: CASSFDSGGYTF

v_call: TRBV19
j_call: TRBJ2-7
cdr3_aa: CASSRGPLYEQYF

v_call: TRBV7-2
j_call: TRBJ2-3
cdr3_aa: CASSLTGSTDTQYF

v_call: TRBV7-9
j_call: TRBJ2-1
cdr3_aa: CASSLYDETNEQFF

v_call: TRBV28
j_call: TRBJ2-7
cdr3_aa: CASTRGEGRAGEQYF

v_call: TRBV6-1
j_call: TRBJ1-2
cdr3_aa: CASTLQGVDYGYTF

v_call: TRBV15
j_call: TRBJ2-3
cdr3_aa: CATSRDLFFGTSGRDTQYF

v_call: TRBV9
j_call: TRBJ2-1
cdr3_aa: CASSVGPNEQFF

v_call: TRBV7-8
j_call: TRBJ1-2
cdr3_aa: CASSFDRFQGYTF

v_call: TRBV6-5
j_call: TRBJ2-4
cdr3_aa: CASSYREPGIQYF

v_call: TRBV7-9
j_call: TRBJ2-1
cdr3_aa: CASRIGQPGRLYNEQFF

v_call: TRBV5-4
j_call: TRBJ2-5
cdr3_aa: CASSSGDRASQETQYF

v_call: TRBV7-2
j_call: TRBJ2-7
cdr3_aa: CASSLSHYEQYF

v_call: TRBV9
j_call: TRBJ1-5
cdr3_aa: CASSVDGFQPQHF

v_call: TRBV6-5
j_call: TRBJ2-3
cdr3_aa: CASSGTGVGTDTQYF

v_call: TRBV7-9
j_call: TRBJ2-5
cdr3_aa: CASSLLSAGVGETQYF

v_call: TRBV10-1
j_call: TRBJ2-3
cdr3_aa: CASSVPGSGRASCTDTQYF

v_call: TRBV27
j_call: TRBJ2-7
cdr3_aa: CASSPGMGQSYEQYF

v_call: TRBV15
j_call: TRBJ2-7
cdr3_aa: CATSRPGRYEQYF